This passage covers 16 T cell receptor beta chains from one sample sequenced in a study of T cell repertoires in cytomegalovirus infection. TCRdb fed the reads into MiXCR, producing one record per CDR3 protein. This table holds approximately 500,000 distinct CDR3 sequences, approximately 10% found once. Source material: PBMCs. The receptors here all came from a human donor in good health (CMV status not recorded). Some clones in this sample may be carry-over from other donors' samples.

Ten or more counts support this clonotype. The V and J genes are TRBV6-2 or TRBV6-3 and TRBJ2-3; the match to TRBD2 covers 7 bases. CDR1 and CDR2 from the germline V gene are MNHEY and SVGEGT. This CDR3 has 18 amino acids. The ends lost 2 bases at V and 3 bases at J; junction bases unmatched: 14. The CDR3 is CASSYLRGTTAVTDTQYF. Written as DNA, the CDR3 is TGTGCCAGCAGTTACCTCCGGGGGACTACCGCTGTAACAGATACGCAGTATTTT.

This clonotype was recorded at least ten times. A much larger clone differs by one base, so this may be a read error. The chain combines TRBV6-6 with TRBJ1-5; D is uncertain. This CDR3 contains 12 residues. Looked up from germline, CDR1 is MNHNY and CDR2 is SVGAGI (reference sequence). V lost 6 bases, J lost 4 bases, and 7 bases lay in between. Written as DNA, the CDR3 is TGTGCCAGCAGCCGGGAGAATCAGCCCCAGCATTTT. Encoded protein: CASSRENQPQHF.

This clonotype appeared many times. The rearrangement uses TRBV7-9 and TRBJ1-5; D might be TRBD1 (5 bases). CDR1 is SEHNR and CDR2 is FQNEAQ in the germline V gene (reference sequence). The V end lost 1 base, the J end lost 9 bases, and 13 bases lay between the germline ends. The CDR3 extends over 14 amino acids. The CDR3 DNA is TGTGCCAGCAGCTTAGGGGGCAGCAAAAGGCCCCAGCATTTT. Translated, it gives CASSLGGSKRPQHF.

This clonotype appeared many times. The chain uses TRBV12-3 or TRBV12-4 and TRBJ2-2; 8 bases line up with TRBD1. V gave up 6 bases and J gave up 2 bases; unmatched junction bases: 5. CDR3 size: 15 residues. The DNA for the CDR3 is TGTGCCAGCAGCTTCGGACAGGGAAACACCGGGGAGCTGTTTTTT. This sequence encodes CASSFGQGNTGELFF.

The table lists this clonotype with many counts. The CDR3 bases are TGTGCCAGCGGGACCACGGGGGGTGGGAGCGAAGCTTTCTTT. Residues: CASGTTGGGSEAFF. V gene TRBV7-9 combines with J gene TRBJ1-1; D possibly corresponds to TRBD1 (5 bases). Looked up from germline, CDR1 is SEHNR and CDR2 is FQNEAQ (reference sequence). The CDR3 sequence is 14 residues long. Trimming took 8 bases from V and 8 from J, leaving 21 bases between them.

Notes on this clonotype: A junction boundary mismatches the germline segment, possibly from a read error. The chain employs TRBV6-6 and TRBJ1-2, with D maybe TRBD1 (5 bases). CDR3 size: 10 residues. CDR1 is MNHNY, CDR2 SVGAGI, per germline (reference sequence). Here the CDR3 reads CASSKDRQSF. CDR3 bases: TGTGCCAGCAGTAAAGATCGACAGTCCTTC.

This clonotype has just a few counts. The gene calls are TRBV5-6 and TRBJ2-5; 7 bases align to TRBD2. Germline V gene lookup returns CDR1 SGHDT and CDR2 YYEEEE. The CDR3 length is 15 residues. The J segment lost 1 base and the V segment lost 4 bases, leaving 7 bases of the junction unmatched. DNA for the CDR3: TGTGCCAGCAGCGGCAGCGGGGAGGGCCAAGAGACCCAGTACTTC. It specifies CASSGSGEGQETQYF.

The chain links TRBV27 to TRBJ2-7, with TRBD2 matching 8 bases. The CDR3 runs to 14 residues. V was pared by 2 bases and J by 4 bases, with 4 bases of the junction left unmatched. Per germline, CDR1 MNHEY and CDR2 SMNVEV (reference sequence). The CDR3 bases are TGTGCCAGCAGTTTAAGCGGGAGAGCTTACGAGCAGTACTTC. This sequence encodes CASSLSGRAYEQYF.

A few counts support this clonotype. The chain recombines TRBV3-1 with TRBJ2-1, with TRBD1 matching over 10 bases. The V gene end was trimmed by 4 bases and the J gene end by 4 bases; junction bases not matched to a gene: 19. Germline V lookup: CDR1 LGHDT, CDR2 YNNKEL (reference sequence). There are 20 residues in the CDR3. The chain's CDR3 is CASSPGQGGVLLGPYNEQFF. The CDR3, as DNA: TGTGCCAGCAGCCCAGGACAGGGGGGCGTCCTTTTGGGCCCTTACAATGAGCAGTTCTTC.

This clonotype was seen many times. V gene TRBV2 combines with J gene TRBJ1-3, with D perhaps TRBD1 (5 bases). The V end was cut by 5 bases, the J end by 0 bases, with 11 bases between. CDR1 is SNHLY, CDR2 FYNNEI, per germline. The CDR3 runs to 15 residues. This CDR3 reads CASSSQVLSGNTIYF. The CDR3 nucleotides are TGTGCCAGCAGTTCACAGGTCCTCTCTGGAAACACCATATATTTT. Variable domain in full (rest from reference TRBV2 and TRBJ1-3): EPEVTQTPSHQVTQMGQEVILRCVPISNHLYFYWYRQILGQKVEFLVSFYNNEISEKSEIFDDQFSVERPDGSNFTLKIRSTKLEDSAMYFCASSSQVLSGNTIYFGEGSWLTVV.

The J gene is TRBJ2-7, the V gene TRBV2, with D tentatively TRBD2 (6 bases). V was cut by 8 bases and J by 2 bases, with 19 bases left in between. CDR1 and CDR2 (germline): SNHLY, FYNNEI. The CDR3 is 15 amino acids. The CDR3 protein is CASGPAGGAPYEQYF. The CDR3, as DNA: TGTGCCAGCGGTCCCGCCGGGGGTGCTCCCTACGAGCAGTACTTC. The full variable domain, in which reference TRBV2 and TRBJ2-7 provide the parts outside the CDR3, is EPEVTQTPSHQVTQMGQEVILRCVPISNHLYFYWYRQILGQKVEFLVSFYNNEISEKSEIFDDQFSVERPDGSNFTLKIRSTKLEDSAMYFCASGPAGGAPYEQYFGPGTRLTVT.

V usage is TRBV7-6 and J usage is TRBJ2-3; D uncertain. The germline CDR1 and CDR2 sequences are SGHVS and FNYEAQ. The ends were cut back, 0 bases at V and 4 bases at J, with 11 bases in the middle. The CDR3 has 15 amino acids. CDR3 sequence (DNA): TGTGCCAGCAGCTTAGCGCGCCCCCAGGCAGATACGCAGTATTTT. This translates into CASSLARPQADTQYF. Based on the CDR3 plus reference TRBV7-6 and TRBJ2-3, the full variable domain is GAGVSQSPRYKVTKRGQDVALRCDPISGHVSLYWYRQALGQGPEFLTYFNYEAQQDKSGLPNDRFSAERPEGSISTLTIQRTEQRDSAMYRCASSLARPQADTQYFGPGTRLTVL.

As to this clonotype: A much larger clonotype is one base distant, so this may be a read error. V and J are TRBV28 and TRBJ2-7; 7 bases map to TRBD2. The CDR3 has 18 residues. Germline CDR1 MDHEN, CDR2 SYDVKM. The junction had 16 bases not matched to a gene; V was cut back by 2 bases and J by 3 bases. This CDR3 reads CASSLLPGLVGDGYEQYF. The CDR3 DNA is TGTGCCAGCAGTTTACTCCCCGGACTAGTGGGAGATGGCTACGAGCAGTACTTC.

V and J are TRBV9 and TRBJ1-3; D might be TRBD1 (6 bases). Germline assignment: CDR1 SGDLS and CDR2 YYNGEE. The length of the CDR3 is 16 residues. V lost 0 bases and J 11 bases, leaving 21 bases between the germline ends. The CDR3, as DNA: TGTGCCAGCAGCGTAGATCCAGGGGAGACCGCTGGCCCCATATATTTT. It specifies CASSVDPGETAGPIYF.

The chain recombines TRBV6-5 with TRBJ2-1; 7 positions agree with TRBD1. CDR3 length: 13 residues. The V gene's germline CDR1 is MNHEY and CDR2 SVGAGI. The junction had 3 bases not matched to a gene; V was cut back by 6 bases and J by 4 bases. As DNA, the CDR3 is TGTGCCAGCAGAAGGGGACAGTACAATGAGCAGTTCTTC. This gives the protein CASRRGQYNEQFF.

This clonotype was recorded at least ten times. The genes are TRBV12-3 or TRBV12-4 and TRBJ2-3; 7 bases align to TRBD1. J lost 4 bases, V lost 6 bases, and 7 bases had no gene match. CDR3 size: 14 residues. The CDR3 DNA is TGTGCCAGCAGCTCGGACAGGCACGCAGATACGCAGTATTTT. Translated: CASSSDRHADTQYF.